The clone carrying this T cell receptor beta chain was counted once. Its antigen remains unidentified. Indicated treatment: around 19 received Ad26.COV2.S at low or high dose, single or two shots; 5 received placebo; per-sample allocation not given. Repertoires come from day 63 after the first vaccine or placebo injection. A Boston donor was an adult aged 18-55 years. The repertoire was sequenced with immunoSEQ multiplex PCR; TCRdb's copy has only in-frame clones and lacks some. The sample consists of hundreds of thousands of clones, roughly 87% of them appearing once. The data are from a study of Ad26.COV2.S vaccination and SARS-CoV-2 variants. Notes on the study in general: Vaccinees reportedly had broad spike-specific CD8+ and CD4+ T cell responses.

This CDR3 comprises 14 residues. V lost 3 bases to trimming and J lost 5 bases, with 14 bases between them. Germline CDR1 reads SGHNT; CDR2 reads YYREEE (reference sequence). Sequenced material: peripheral blood, taken in a trial of Ad26.COV2.S vaccine versus placebo. The TCR was taken from a person between 18 and 65 years old who received the Ad26.COV2.S COVID-19 vaccine or a placebo. The chain links TRBV5-4 to TRBJ1-2, with D unresolved. The CDR3 spells CASSSVEKYYGYTF. The CDR3 DNA is TGTGCCAGCAGCTCGGTAGAGAAATATTATGGCTACACCTTC.